These T cell receptor beta chains were read from a single sample in a study of cytomegalovirus exposure and HLA in healthy donors. TCRdb's copy holds only in-frame clones and misses some; the assay was immunoSEQ multiplex PCR. The sample has over 110,000 clones; 70% to 80% are singletons. What was sequenced was PBMCs. Source of these receptors: a female donor in good health and CMV-seronegative. Both conserved end residues are trimmed from each CDR3. Size tells how often a clone was seen (once, few, many) or the class of an expanded clone, and some rows leave it out.

v_gene | abundance | CDR3aa
TRBV5-4 | once | ASSLRASGGDTQY
TRBV2 | NA | ASSEGFGQPYQF
TRBV27 | NA | ASIFRGDRLFTEAF
TRBV6-5 | NA | ASSRGGGGSETQY
TRBV28 | NA | ASSLRDFGEQPQH
TRBV7-8 | NA | ASSPAPPGAVPYGYT
TRBV30 | NA | AWSVPDRVYGYT
TRBV7-8 | NA | ASSPRATDTQY
TRBV10-3 | NA | ASSREGSTDTQY
TRBV29-1 | NA | SPSRGRARRNEQF
TRBV7-9 | NA | ASSLDGAPQH
TRBV19 | NA | ASSEDKHGYT
TRBV29-1 | NA | SVGKTSGEWASYNEQF
TRBV5-1 | NA | ASSPDRDTGNTIY
TRBV5-1 | few | ASSLAGGNTIY
TRBV10-3 | once | AISGQGTSNEQY
TRBV19 | NA | ASSIDSVNTEAF
TRBV9 | NA | ASNEPGNTDTQY
TRBV11-3 | NA | ASSLGTRRWETQY
TRBV25-1 | NA | ASRGTAPSGSYEQY
TRBV7-3 | NA | ASSVQGNTEAF
TRBV6-5 | NA | ASSYTRGSTDTQY
TRBV7-9 | NA | ASSPTSGRVIEQY
TRBV30 | NA | AWRPGRGGTEAF
TRBV28 | NA | ASSLGTEAF
TRBV30 | NA | ARSLGVGADTQY
TRBV7-9 | NA | ASSPRGRDTEAF
TRBV7-8 | NA | ASSLLRGNSPLH
TRBV30 | NA | AWSAGLATEAF
TRBV30 | once | AWSYRGATNEKLF
TRBV6-5 | NA | ASSALAGVETQY
TRBV7-9 | NA | ASSLGTTGRGFPEKLF
TRBV28 | few | ASHKGLTEINEQF
TRBV5-6 | once | ASSQVMGRGGYT
TRBV2 | NA | ASSVNRVDEQY
TRBV7-7 | NA | ASAHTGTGELF
TRBV6-5 | once | ASSYRDRGQETQY
TRBV2 | NA | ASSEFETGELF
TRBV11-3 | NA | ASSFGALRGHEQY
TRBV7-7 | NA | ASSPGQGLTGELF